These 26 T cell receptor beta chains originate from one sample sequenced in a study of blood T cell repertoires in COVID-19. Assay: immunoSEQ multiplex PCR; the TCRdb copy retains only in-frame clones and omits some. The table lists 120,000 or so clones, about 80% of them singletons. Source material: peripheral blood. The receptors were sampled from a woman between 45 and 65 years old with acute or convalescent COVID-19.

The chain uses TRBV13 and TRBJ1-2, with D possibly TRBD1 on 6 matching bases. The CDR3 consists of 16 residues. The germline V and J ends were trimmed by 0 bases and 1 base, with 12 bases remaining between them. Germline lookup yields CDR1 PRHDT and CDR2 FYEKMQ (reference sequence). CDR3 in DNA: TGTGCCAGCAGCTTAGGGGAGACAGGCCTTAACTATGGCTACACCTTC. Its protein is CASSLGETGLNYGYTF.

The V and J genes are TRBV6-6 and TRBJ2-1; 9 positions match TRBD2. This CDR3 contains 15 residues. Germline V gene sequence: CDR1 MNHNY, CDR2 SVGAGI (reference sequence). J gave up 2 bases and V 6 bases, and 5 bases lay outside the gene matches. The CDR3 bases are TGTGCCAGCAGCTTGGGACTAGCAACCTACAATGAGCAGTTCTTC. It yields the protein CASSLGLATYNEQFF.

This clone is a singleton in its sample. V and J are TRBV27 and TRBJ2-3, with 9 bases lining up with TRBD2. The CDR3 runs to 17 residues. After removal of 0 bases from V and 2 bases from J, the junction contained 6 bases not matched to a gene. Per the germline V gene, CDR1 is MNHEY and CDR2 is SMNVEV (reference sequence). CDR3 sequence (DNA): TGTGCCAGCAGTTTATCGTTCCCTAGCGGGGTCACAGATACGCAGTATTTT. Protein: CASSLSFPSGVTDTQYF.

The chain is built from TRBV3-1 (or the pseudogene TRBV3-2) and TRBJ1-1, with 11 bases matching TRBD1. Trimming cost V 3 bases and J 4 bases; bases outside gene matches: 1. The CDR3 runs 14 residues. Germline values: CDR1 LGHDT, CDR2 YNNKEL (reference sequence). The CDR3 nucleotides are TGTGCCAGCAGCCAGGGGACAGGGGGCACTGAAGCTTTCTTT. Translation gives CASSQGTGGTEAFF.

The genes are TRBV10-3 and TRBJ2-7, with 10 bases that match TRBD2. V lost 4 bases to trimming and J lost 4 bases; unmatched junction nucleotides: 16. This CDR3 is 18 amino acids long. In germline, CDR1 is ENHRY, CDR2 SYGVKD. CDR3 sequence: CAISGRELAGETFYEQYF. The DNA for the CDR3 is TGTGCCATCAGTGGTCGTGAGCTAGCGGGAGAAACCTTTTACGAGCAGTACTTC.

This chain connects TRBV7-8 to TRBJ2-5, with 14 bases identical to TRBD2. V lost 5 bases, J lost 5 bases, and 1 base stayed unmatched. Germline CDR1 is SGHVS and CDR2 is FQNEAQ. This CDR3 is 14 amino acids long. The DNA for the CDR3 is TGTGCCAGCAGCCGACTAGCGGGGGGGGAGACCCAGTACTTC. Translating it yields CASSRLAGGETQYF.

V and J are TRBV19 and TRBJ1-5; D gene unclear. V lost 5 bases and J lost 7, with 12 bases in between. Germline CDR1 LNHDA, CDR2 SQIVND (reference sequence). CDR3 length: 13 amino acids. The CDR3 nucleotides read TGTGCCAGTAGTGTGGAGTTTAGGCAGCCCCAGCATTTT. It is translated as CASSVEFRQPQHF.

This clone was found a few times. The gene calls are TRBV29-1 and TRBJ2-2; perhaps TRBD2 as D (5 bases). CDR1 SQVTM and CDR2 ANQGSEA come from the germline V gene. Trimming took 7 bases from V and 6 from J, leaving 12 bases between them. The CDR3 consists of 12 residues. CDR3 sequence (DNA): TGCAGCGCCACACTAGAGCCCGGGGAGCTGTTTTTT. Translated: CSATLEPGELFF.

The genes are TRBV5-1 and TRBJ1-1; D ambiguous. This CDR3 contains 17 residues. CDR1 and CDR2 (germline): SGHRS, YFSETQ. V was shortened by 4 bases and J by 1 base, with 20 bases between the two germline ends. CDR3 loop: CASSTVGVAGRNTEAFF. CDR3 bases: TGCGCCAGCAGCACTGTTGGGGTCGCGGGTAGGAACACTGAAGCTTTCTTT.

This clone was picked up a small number of times. The chain links TRBV12-5 to TRBJ1-2, with D possibly being TRBD1 (5 bases). Trimming pared 0 bases from V and 0 bases from J, leaving 8 bases between. Germline CDR1 LGHNT, CDR2 FRNRAP. The length of the CDR3 is 15 residues. The CDR3 region has the DNA TGTGCTAGTGGTTTGGTACAGGCATCTAACTATGGCTACACCTTC. Its protein is CASGLVQASNYGYTF.

CDR3 nucleotides: TGTGCCAGCAGCAAGAGCCGGGATACCTATAATTCACCCCTCCACTTT. The encoded protein is CASSKSRDTYNSPLHF. The chain is built from TRBV27 and TRBJ1-6; D unresolved. Germline values: CDR1 MNHEY, CDR2 SMNVEV (reference sequence). The CDR3 consists of 16 residues. The V end lost 6 bases, the J end lost 2 bases, and 14 bases lay between the germline ends.

The V gene is TRBV18, the J gene TRBJ2-4; the D is unclear. The V and J ends lost 3 bases and 1 base respectively, with 10 bases between them. The CDR3 extends over 15 amino acids. Germline CDR1 is KGHSH and CDR2 is LQKENI. The CDR3 is CASSPPGVAKNIQYF. The CDR3 DNA is TGTGCCAGCTCACCCCCTGGAGTTGCCAAAAACATTCAGTACTTC.

This clone has a single count. The chain has TRBV13 and TRBJ1-2; D perhaps matches TRBD1 (5 bases). The CDR3 totals 15 residues. Germline V gene data show CDR1 as PRHDT and CDR2 as FYEKMQ (reference sequence). The V end lost 5 bases, the J end lost 8 bases, and 21 bases lay between the germline ends. CDR3 in amino acids: CASSHSQGLVGGYTF. The CDR3 nucleotides are TGTGCCAGCAGCCATTCCCAGGGTCTTGTCGGGGGCTACACCTTC.

The chain recombines TRBV4-1 with TRBJ1-4, with 7 bases fitting TRBD1. CDR1 MGHRA and CDR2 YSYEKL come from the germline V gene. Trimming took 4 bases from V and 3 from J; bases not matched to a gene: 5. The CDR3 runs 15 residues. The CDR3 sequence: CASSPTGVANEKLFF. Written as DNA, the CDR3 is TGCGCCAGCAGCCCAACAGGGGTAGCTAATGAAAAACTGTTTTTT.

This clone was counted a few times. Relative to the germline gene, one junction end is altered; a read error may explain this. V is TRBV19 and J is TRBJ2-2; 8 positions match TRBD2. The CDR3 contains 15 residues. The V gene's germline CDR1 is LNHDA and CDR2 SQIVND (reference sequence). The CDR3, as DNA: TGTGCCAGTAGGATAGCGGGGTTTAACACCGGGGAGCTGTTTTTT. Amino acids: CASRIAGFNTGELFF.

The V gene is TRBV6-1, the J gene TRBJ2-3; TRBD1 might be the D (7 bases). CDR3 length: 15 residues. V was cut by 1 base and J by 4 bases, with 12 bases left in between. Germline V lookup: CDR1 MNHNS, CDR2 SASEGT. CDR3 protein: CASSEGQGGSDTQYF. The CDR3 region has the DNA TGTGCCAGCAGTGAAGGCCAGGGGGGCTCAGATACGCAGTATTTT.

The rearrangement uses TRBV2 and TRBJ1-2; D is unresolved. V dropped 10 bases and J dropped 4 bases, with 13 bases sitting between them. The CDR3 length is 12 residues. Germline V gene sequence: CDR1 SNHLY, CDR2 FYNNEI. CDR3 DNA: TGTGCCAAATCACCAGGTTTCTATGGCTACACCTTC. It is translated as CAKSPGFYGYTF.

The chain links TRBV10-2 to TRBJ2-5; 10 bases agree with TRBD1. This CDR3 comprises 13 residues. V dropped 8 bases and J dropped 5; count of bases not matched to a gene: 5. Per germline, CDR1 WSHSY and CDR2 SAAADI. The CDR3 protein is CASGTGVLETQYF. Written as DNA, the CDR3 is TGCGCCAGCGGGACAGGGGTTCTTGAGACCCAGTACTTC.

The genes are TRBV19 and TRBJ1-5, with D uncertain. V lost 0 bases and J 4 bases, leaving 10 bases between the germline ends. Germline CDR1 is LNHDA and CDR2 is SQIVND (reference sequence). The CDR3 contains 15 residues. As DNA, the CDR3 is TGTGCCAGTAGTATAGAAGTCAGAGGAAATCAGCCCCAGCATTTT. Translated: CASSIEVRGNQPQHF.

The rearrangement joins TRBV6-5 to TRBJ2-1, with a tentative D call TRBD1 (5 bases). Germline CDR1 is MNHEY and CDR2 is SVGAGI. CDR3 length: 12 residues. V was shortened by 4 bases and J by 7 bases, with 8 bases between the two germline ends. CDR3 sequence: CASSSDRNEQFF. CDR3 DNA sequence: TGTGCCAGCAGTTCCGACAGAAATGAGCAGTTCTTC.

The rearrangement uses TRBV7-6 and TRBJ1-2; tentatively, D is TRBD1 (6 bases). The germline CDR1 and CDR2 sequences are SGHVS and FNYEAQ. The CDR3 totals 12 residues. Trimming cost V 4 bases and J 8 bases, with 11 bases left between them. CDR3 nucleotides: TGTGCCAGCAGCTCAACAGGGTCCGGCTACACCTTC. It is translated as CASSSTGSGYTF.

CDR3 bases: TGTGCCAGCAGCGTAGCTGATAGTCGCTCCCATGAGCAGTTCTTC. Its translation is CASSVADSRSHEQFF. The V gene is TRBV9, the J gene TRBJ2-1, with D hard to call. The CDR3 has 15 residues. V lost 0 bases and J 8 bases, leaving 15 bases between the germline ends. Germline CDR1 SGDLS, CDR2 YYNGEE.

The chain carries TRBV6-5 and TRBJ1-1; 8 nucleotides align to TRBD1. V was pared by 0 bases and J by 3 bases, with 3 bases of the junction left unmatched. This CDR3 has 15 residues. Germline CDR1 MNHEY, CDR2 SVGAGI. The CDR3, as DNA: TGTGCCAGCAGTTACTCGGACAGGGCGGACACTGAAGCTTTCTTT. It codes for CASSYSDRADTEAFF.

The rearrangement uses TRBV6-1 and TRBJ1-2; D unresolved. V was trimmed by 1 base and J by 8 bases, leaving 14 bases between them. Germline V CDR1 and CDR2: MNHNS, SASEGT. The CDR3 spans 14 residues. In DNA, the CDR3 is TGTGCCAGCAGTGAAGTCCCTAGAGGCTGGGGCTACACCTTC. It specifies CASSEVPRGWGYTF.

The chain combines TRBV7-6 with TRBJ2-3, with 9 bases lining up with TRBD1. CDR3 length: 16 amino acids. Losses at the gene ends were 1 base for V and 3 bases for J; bases not matched to a gene: 5. Germline V gene sequence: CDR1 SGHVS, CDR2 FNYEAQ. CDR3: CASSLVGGQGTDTQYF. The CDR3 region has the DNA TGTGCCAGCAGCTTAGTCGGTGGACAGGGGACAGATACGCAGTATTTT.

This clone was counted a few times. The gene calls are TRBV4-2 and TRBJ1-2; maybe TRBD1 (5 bases). Germline V gene lookup returns CDR1 LGHNA and CDR2 YNFKEQ. CDR3 length equals 16 residues. Trimming cost V 0 bases and J 0 bases, with 11 bases left between them. This chain's CDR3 is CASSQDRGFTNYGYTF. CDR3 sequence (DNA): TGTGCCAGCAGCCAAGACCGGGGGTTCACTAACTATGGCTACACCTTC.